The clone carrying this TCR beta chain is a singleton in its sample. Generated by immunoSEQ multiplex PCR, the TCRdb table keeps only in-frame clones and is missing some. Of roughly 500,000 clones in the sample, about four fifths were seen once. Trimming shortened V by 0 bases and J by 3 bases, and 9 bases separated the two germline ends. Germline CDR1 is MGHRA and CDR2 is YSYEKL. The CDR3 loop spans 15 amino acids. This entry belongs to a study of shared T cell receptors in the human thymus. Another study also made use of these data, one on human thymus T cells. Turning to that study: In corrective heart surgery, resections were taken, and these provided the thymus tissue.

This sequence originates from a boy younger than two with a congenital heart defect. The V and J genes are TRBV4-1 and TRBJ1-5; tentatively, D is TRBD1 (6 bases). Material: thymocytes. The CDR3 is CASSQETGPNQPQHF. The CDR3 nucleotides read TGCGCCAGCAGCCAAGAGACAGGACCCAATCAGCCCCAGCATTTT.